This T cell receptor (beta chain) was recovered during a study of OX40 agonist ivuxolimab in advanced cancers. Study information: Participants, around 80% male, averaged approximately 56 years of age, ranging from about 20 to 80.

Generated by immunoSEQ multiplex PCR, the TCRdb table keeps only in-frame clones and is missing some. The sample lists around 62,000 clones, more than 65% occurring once. With autoimmune disease history or systemic immunosuppression, patients were excluded. Study-wide results and limits: Among T cells, CD8+ cells averaged more expanded clones than CD4+ cells.

V lost 7 bases and J lost 7; bases outside the gene matches: 15. Germline V gene lookup returns CDR1 SEHNR and CDR2 FQNEAQ (reference sequence). The CDR3 spans 15 residues. This clone has just one count. Its matching antigen is unknown. The sequence came from an adult with an advanced solid tumor such as melanoma, head and neck, liver or kidney cancer. This specimen consisted of CD4+ or CD8+ T cells sorted from blood, obtained in a trial of the OX40 agonist ivuxolimab. The chain employs TRBV7-9 and TRBJ2-5; 7 nucleotides match TRBD1. CDR3 DNA sequence: TGTGCCAGCATTCCGGGACAGACGTCCCACTCGACCCAGTACTTC. Translating gives CASIPGQTSHSTQYF. The entire variable domain, with the rest obtained from reference TRBV7-9 and TRBJ2-5, is as follows: DTGVSQNPRHKITKRGQNVTFRCDPISEHNRLYWYRQTLGQGPEFLTYFQNEAQLEKSRLLSDRFSAERPKGSFSTLEIQRTEQGDSAMYLCASIPGQTSHSTQYFGPGTRLLVL.